The entry below gives a single TCR beta chain sequence along with its context. Its antigen remains unknown. The source of the sample is a study of T cell responses to AZD1222 COVID-19 vaccine. Whole-study findings and limits: In all cases, repertoires were sampled only after the peak T cell response. Donors were chiefly white British, with a greater number of females, and clonal diversity was perhaps underestimated.

Assay: immunoSEQ multiplex PCR; the TCRdb copy retains only in-frame clones and omits some. In the table there are around 100,000 clones, roughly nine tenths of which are singletons. CDR1 is SGHRS and CDR2 is YFSETQ in the germline V gene. V was clipped by 5 bases and J by 0 bases; unmatched bases: 13. The CDR3 extends over 18 amino acids. The receptor was isolated from an adult in good health. The chain combines TRBV5-1 with TRBJ2-7; 11 positions agree with TRBD2. This material consisted of peripheral blood, taken on day 0 of AZD1222 vaccination. The CDR3 DNA reads TGCGCCAGCAGACCTCCGGAACTAGCGGGAGCGGGCTCCTACGAGCAGTACTTC. It codes for CASRPPELAGAGSYEQYF.